This T cell receptor (beta chain) came from a study of beta chain features in type 1 diabetes (dated by TCRdb to 2016 to 2019). The study in broad terms: No differences in mean age, gender distribution, total cell number or subset yield were found between patients and healthy donors. Whereas all 28 donors provided naive and central memory subsets, regulatory and stem cell-like memory subsets were isolated from just 8 patients and roughly 8 healthy donors. The study compared the TCRB repertoires of sorted circulating CD4+ T cell subsets in recently diagnosed type 1 diabetes patients with those in matched healthy donors. A total of roughly 100 million sorted cells were examined across all samples, and the number of cells per subset was strongly correlated with RNA yield.

The High Capacity cDNA Reverse Transcription Kit was used to reverse transcribe all of the isolated RNA, meaning that expressed TCRB transcripts were what got sequenced. Naive, central memory and regulatory T cell samples underwent deep immunoSEQ sequencing, averaging approximately 3.5 million total reads per sample. Sorted cells were lysed in RLT buffer and RNA was extracted with DNase-treated RNeasy Micro or Mini kits, depending on cell number. To prevent cross-contamination, every cell subset was processed on its own, while patient and healthy donor samples were processed together. TCRB sequences were amplified from cDNA with the immunoSEQ multiplex PCR, producing 87-bp fragments spanning the CDR3 region. Amplicons were sequenced on the Illumina HiSeq platform. The paper's data handling went like this. PCR bias was computationally corrected using synthetic template baselines, reads within Hamming distance 2 were collapsed, and singletons that could not be merged were discarded. By aligning reads against IMGT, V, D and J genes, CDR3 length, and insertions or deletions at six rearrangement sites were assigned. Within each subset, clonotype counts were normalized to sorted cell number, and only after that were true diversity and Gini coefficients computed with the tcR R package. The overlap coefficient, calculated on TCRB nucleotide sequences, was used to measure repertoire sharing. As a proxy for the pre-selection repertoire, out-of-frame TCRB sequences from naive cells were analyzed. TCRdb stores this immuneACCESS table with in-frame sequences only. Part of the clones is absent; in the studies checked, under half of the shortfall reflects unresolved V genes, and no reason is known for the rest. That table gives V, J and clone size, and the DNA gave D and trimming. The sample records 200,000 to 250,000 clones, approximately 14% of which are singletons. Of the sample, around 0.03% falls within the top ten clones.

General findings and caveats noted by the study authors: Naive, central memory and regulatory TCRB repertoires appeared to be more alike among patients than among healthy donors. A moderate but significant shortening of TCRB CDR3 length was observed in type 1 diabetes patients in all four CD4+ subsets. Shorter templates might be favored by PCR, yet because patient and control samples were amplified and corrected together, any such skew would affect both groups equally. Because the HLA sub-analyses included only small numbers of individuals, any influence of HLA type on TCRB rearrangement was left unresolved. Because cDNA rather than genomic DNA was sequenced, highly expressing activated cells could have been over-represented, although no difference in activation and CD3 levels was found between groups. At VDJ recombination sites, type 1 diabetes patients had fewer insertions and more deleted nucleotides, which implies abnormalities in thymic rearrangement.

A single peripheral blood draw of approximately 120 mL on average was collected from each donor into heparinised tubes. Using a panel that included CD45RO, CCR7, CD25, CD127, CD95 and CD27, naive, central memory, regulatory and stem cell-like memory CD4+ T cells were sorted on a BD FACSAria II. A purity above 95% was achieved for all sorted populations. Right away, PBMCs were isolated by Lymphoprep density gradient centrifugation and were stained directly, with no culture step. So that batch effects would be minimized, each experiment stained and sorted samples in pairs, pairing one healthy donor with one patient. For this chain, trimming is 3 bases at the V end and 4 bases at the J end, and the number of junction bases without a gene match is 2. From the germline V gene, CDR1 is MGHRA and CDR2 is YSYEKL. Its CDR3 holds 13 amino acids, cysteine through phenylalanine. Solely the CDR3 DNA is kept, with 39 bases framed from the first base.

Points on this clone: Its antigen remains unidentified. Base-call qualities are not available, and no considerably larger clone is one nucleotide away. The same CDR3 is also encoded by other DNA sequences in this sample.

This receptor chain uses TRBV4-1 and TRBJ2-7, and TRBD1 matches 8 of the central bases. The sequence came from a woman in her forties in good health. Sample: naive CD4+ T cells from blood. According to the study, the label for this sample's cell subset or site signals: true naive CD4+ T cells. CDR3 protein: CASSQRQGYEQYF. Here is the DNA: TGCGCCAGCAGCCAGAGACAGGGGTACGAGCAGTACTTC.